A selection of T cell receptor beta chains follows, all from one sample in a study of response to subunit inactivated influenza vaccine. TCRdb re-derived calls from the RT-PCR reads in MiXCR, one entry per CDR3 protein. The sample carries about half a million distinct CDR3 sequences, approximately 11% recorded once. Sample: PBMCs from blood, taken roughly 48 days after vaccination. The receptors come from a man aged 50-59 years who received an inactivated influenza vaccine. CDR3s include the opening cysteine and the closing phenylalanine or tryptophan. A D gene is named only where the DNA matches it firmly. Clone size is shown for a subset of rows, as once, few, many or a class of expanded clone.

CDR3 length: 14
clone size: many
V gene: TRBV12-3/TRBV12-4
J gene: TRBJ1-1
D gene: NA
CDR3 DNA: TGTGCCAGCAGTTTCTCAGGGTCGAACACTGAAGCTTTCTTT
CDR3 protein: CASSFSGSNTEAFF

CDR3 length: 13
clone size: NA
V gene: TRBV5-1
J gene: TRBJ1-4
D gene: NA
CDR3 DNA: TGCGCCAGCAGCTATACATATAATGAAAAACTGTTTTTT
CDR3 protein: CASSYTYNEKLFF

CDR3 length: 13
clone size: NA
V gene: TRBV15
J gene: TRBJ1-2
D gene: TRBD1
CDR3 DNA: TGTGCCACCAGCAGACCCGACAGGGCCAGCTACACCTTC
CDR3 protein: CATSRPDRASYTF

CDR3 length: 18
clone size: NA
V gene: TRBV7-6
J gene: TRBJ2-3
D gene: TRBD2
CDR3 DNA: TGTGCCAGCAGCTTAACCGGGACTAGGGCCACTACCACAGATACGCAGTATTTT
CDR3 protein: CASSLTGTRATTTDTQYF

CDR3 length: 14
clone size: NA
V gene: TRBV7-2
J gene: TRBJ2-2
D gene: NA
CDR3 DNA: TGTGCCAGCAGCGGGACATTCAACACCGGGGAGCTGTTTTTT
CDR3 protein: CASSGTFNTGELFF

CDR3 length: 19
clone size: NA
V gene: TRBV11-2
J gene: TRBJ2-7
D gene: TRBD1
CDR3 DNA: TGTGCCAGCAGCTTATCCCGACCTACTACAGGGGGCAGGCCCTACGAGCAGTACTTC
CDR3 protein: CASSLSRPTTGGRPYEQYF

CDR3 length: 14
clone size: NA
V gene: TRBV27
J gene: TRBJ2-3
D gene: TRBD1
CDR3 DNA: TGTGCCAGCAGTGCACAGGGGGCCACAGATACGCAGTATTTT
CDR3 protein: CASSAQGATDTQYF

CDR3 length: 14
clone size: NA
V gene: TRBV20-1
J gene: TRBJ1-5
D gene: NA
CDR3 DNA: TGCAGTGCTAGAGATCCCGGCTCGGGGCAGCCCCAGCATTTT
CDR3 protein: CSARDPGSGQPQHF

CDR3 length: 21
clone size: NA
V gene: TRBV3-1
J gene: TRBJ2-3
D gene: TRBD2
CDR3 DNA: TGTGCCAGCAGCCAAGGGGGCGTGGGGACTAGCGGGTCGGCCCGCTCAGATACGCAGTATTTT
CDR3 protein: CASSQGGVGTSGSARSDTQYF

CDR3 length: 12
clone size: many
V gene: TRBV29-1
J gene: TRBJ2-7
D gene: TRBD2
CDR3 DNA: TGCAGCGTTGAGGAGCGGGAGAGGAAATTGTACTTC
CDR3 protein: CSVEERERKLYF

CDR3 length: 13
clone size: NA
V gene: TRBV7-2
J gene: TRBJ2-7
D gene: NA
CDR3 DNA: TGTGCCAGCAGCTTACCGGGGTCCGCCGAGCAGTACTTC
CDR3 protein: CASSLPGSAEQYF

CDR3 length: 15
clone size: NA
V gene: TRBV7-6
J gene: TRBJ2-5
D gene: NA
CDR3 DNA: TGTGCCAGCAGCTTAGGTGGGCAGAGACAAGAGACCCAGTACTTC
CDR3 protein: CASSLGGQRQETQYF

CDR3 length: 16
clone size: few
V gene: TRBV10-3
J gene: TRBJ2-1
D gene: TRBD2
CDR3 DNA: TGTGCCATCAGTGTAGCGGGGGGCCTGATTTACAATGAGCAGTTCTTC
CDR3 protein: CAISVAGGLIYNEQFF

CDR3 length: 13
clone size: many
V gene: TRBV12-3/TRBV12-4
J gene: TRBJ2-2
D gene: NA
CDR3 DNA: TGTGCCAGCAGGGGGGGAAACACCGGGGAGCTGTTTTTT
CDR3 protein: CASRGGNTGELFF

CDR3 length: 18
clone size: many
V gene: TRBV11-2
J gene: TRBJ2-5
D gene: NA
CDR3 DNA: TGTGCCAGCAGCTCCCCCTTTGTGGCAGCCCGGGCCCAAGAGACCCAGTACTTC
CDR3 protein: CASSSPFVAARAQETQYF

CDR3 length: 15
clone size: NA
V gene: TRBV4-3
J gene: TRBJ1-1
D gene: NA
CDR3 DNA: TGCGCCAGCAGCCAAAATAGACTGACGAACACTGAAGCTTTCTTT
CDR3 protein: CASSQNRLTNTEAFF

CDR3 length: 14
clone size: few
V gene: TRBV5-1
J gene: TRBJ2-5
D gene: NA
CDR3 DNA: TGCGCCAGCAGCCCCGGCGGAGTACAAGAGACCCAGTACTTC
CDR3 protein: CASSPGGVQETQYF

CDR3 length: 14
clone size: NA
V gene: TRBV20-1
J gene: TRBJ2-7
D gene: TRBD1
CDR3 DNA: TGCAGTGCCCCCCGACAGGGTAGCTCCTACGAGCAGTACTTC
CDR3 protein: CSAPRQGSSYEQYF

CDR3 length: 11
clone size: few
V gene: TRBV30
J gene: TRBJ2-5
D gene: NA
CDR3 DNA: TGTGCCTGGAGTCTCCAAGAGACCCAGTACTTC
CDR3 protein: CAWSLQETQYF

CDR3 length: 15
clone size: many
V gene: TRBV6-1
J gene: TRBJ2-3
D gene: NA
CDR3 DNA: TGTGCCACCCAAACAAGCTTCGGTAGCACAGATACGCAGTATTTT
CDR3 protein: CATQTSFGSTDTQYF

CDR3 length: 14
clone size: few
V gene: TRBV20-1
J gene: TRBJ2-7
D gene: TRBD1
CDR3 DNA: TGCAGTGCTAGTTTCGGGACAGCTTTCTACGAGCAGTACTTC
CDR3 protein: CSASFGTAFYEQYF

CDR3 length: 13
clone size: NA
V gene: TRBV12-3/TRBV12-4
J gene: TRBJ1-1
D gene: NA
CDR3 DNA: TGTGCCAGCAGTTTAGCAGGGAGGACTGAAGCTTTCTTT
CDR3 protein: CASSLAGRTEAFF

CDR3 length: 16
clone size: few
V gene: TRBV6-1
J gene: TRBJ2-1
D gene: TRBD1
CDR3 DNA: TGTGCCAGCAGCGCGAGGGGACAGGCCCCCTACAATGAGCAGTTCTTC
CDR3 protein: CASSARGQAPYNEQFF

CDR3 length: 12
clone size: few
V gene: TRBV29-1
J gene: TRBJ2-1
D gene: TRBD2
CDR3 DNA: TGCAGCGTGCTCCGGGGGGGAGCTGAGCAGTTCTTC
CDR3 protein: CSVLRGGAEQFF